This T cell receptor beta chain appears in the sequencing data of a study of blood T cell repertoires in COVID-19. There are 15 residues in the CDR3. Method: immunoSEQ multiplex PCR; TCRdb's copy keeps in-frame clones and lacks some. The sample yields about 48,000 clones, over 80% seen once. Sequencing input: peripheral blood. The chain uses TRBV21-1 and TRBJ2-1; the listed D gene, TRBD1, was not tested against the DNA. TRBV21-1 is recorded as a pseudogene. The clonotype comes from a man in his 70s with acute or convalescent COVID-19. CDR3 in amino acids: CASSKTGQLYNEQFF. CDR3 in DNA: TGTGCCAGCAGCAAAACGGGACAGTTATACAATGAGCAGTTCTTC.